The 25 T cell receptor beta chains reported below all come from one sample, sequenced in a study of identical twins. A single record per CDR3 protein comes from TCRdb applying MiXCR to the 5' RACE reads. The sample records roughly 350,000 distinct CDR3 sequences, approximately 13% being singletons. The same specimen was also included in a second study, on yellow fever vaccine responses in identical twins.

The sample comprised CD8+ T cells sorted from blood. Receptor source: a woman under 30 in good health.

This clonotype turned up a few times. This rearrangement joins TRBV4-1 to TRBJ2-3; D possibly corresponds to TRBD1 (5 bases). The CDR3 is made up of 16 amino acids. V was clipped by 4 bases and J by 0 bases, with 14 bases between them. CDR1 is MGHRA and CDR2 is YSYEKL in the germline V gene. CDR3 DNA: TGCGCCAGCAGCCCTCGGACACTAAAAAGCACAGATACGCAGTATTTT. Its protein is CASSPRTLKSTDTQYF.

This sequence joins TRBV7-6 and TRBJ2-2; 9 bases fit TRBD2. V trimming: 5 bases; J trimming: 1 base; junction bases outside the gene matches: 5. CDR1 SGHVS and CDR2 FNYEAQ come from the germline V gene. The CDR3 loop spans 16 amino acids. The CDR3 DNA reads TGTGCCAGCAGCGAGATAGCGGGAGAGAACACCGGGGAGCTGTTTTTT. Translating it yields CASSEIAGENTGELFF.

This sequence joins TRBV7-9 and TRBJ2-5; D gene unclear. V was cut by 1 base and J by 5 bases, with 11 bases left in between. The V gene's germline CDR1 is SEHNR and CDR2 FQNEAQ (reference sequence). The CDR3 has 14 residues. DNA of the CDR3: TGTGCCAGCAGCTTAGTTCTTGGCGAGGAGACCCAGTACTTC. Translated: CASSLVLGEETQYF.

The DNA of the CDR3 is TGCGCCAGCAGCCACCTGGACATCCCAAACACCGGGGAGCTGTTTTTT. Amino acid sequence: CASSHLDIPNTGELFF. The gene calls are TRBV4-1 and TRBJ2-2, with D maybe TRBD1 (5 bases). Germline CDR1 is MGHRA and CDR2 is YSYEKL. CDR3 length: 16 residues. V gave up 3 bases and J gave up 2 bases, with 13 bases separating them.

V is TRBV20-1 and J is TRBJ1-5, with D perhaps matching TRBD1 (6 bases). Germline loops: CDR1 DFQATT, CDR2 SNEGSKA (reference sequence). The CDR3 has 13 residues. V was shortened by 5 bases and J by 5 bases, with 13 bases between the two germline ends. CDR3 DNA sequence: TGCAGTGCTCAGGAGGGGGGGGATCAGCCCCAGCATTTT. It translates to CSAQEGGDQPQHF.

This clonotype was seen ten or more times. This chain joins TRBV6-2 or TRBV6-3 and TRBJ2-3, with 7 bases identical to TRBD1. In germline, CDR1 is MNHEY, CDR2 SVGEGT. The junction had 3 bases not matched to a gene; V was cut back by 8 bases and J by 1 base. The length of the CDR3 is 13 residues. CDR3 in amino acids: CASEGAGTDTQYF. The CDR3 DNA is TGTGCCAGCGAGGGGGCGGGCACAGATACGCAGTATTTT.

Comments on this clonotype: At one end the junction does not follow the germline gene, possibly because of a read error. The V call is TRBV7-3, the J call TRBJ2-1; 9 bases match TRBD1. CDR1 is SGHTA and CDR2 is FQGTGA in the germline V gene. The CDR3 length is 15 residues. CDR3 sequence reads: CASSLSTGGYKEQFF. CDR3 coding DNA: TGTGCCAGCAGCTTAAGTACAGGGGGCTACAAAGAGCAGTTCTTC.

The chain uses TRBV28 and TRBJ2-7, with 13 positions matching TRBD2. CDR3 length: 15 amino acids. V shed 4 bases and J 7 bases; nucleotides not matched to a gene: 7. Germline assignment: CDR1 MDHEN and CDR2 SYDVKM. CDR3 coding DNA: TGTGCCAGCAGTTCTCAGGGACTAGCGGGACGGGAGCAGTACTTC. Translating it yields CASSSQGLAGREQYF. Full variable domain (rest looked up from reference TRBV28 and TRBJ2-7): DVKVTQSSRYLVKRTGEKVFLECVQDMDHENMFWYRQDPGLGLRLIYFSYDVKMKEKGDIPEGYSVSREKKERFSLILESASTNQTSMYLCASSSQGLAGREQYFGPGTRLTVT.

Many counts were recorded for this clonotype. Here the CDR3 DNA reads TGTGCCAGCAGTGCCGGGACGAGCTCCTATAATTCACCCCTCCACTTT. The encoded protein is CASSAGTSSYNSPLHF. The V call is TRBV12-3 or TRBV12-4, the J call TRBJ1-6, with a possible D match to TRBD1 (5 bases). CDR3 length: 16 amino acids. Trimming removed 5 bases at V and 0 bases at J, with 11 bases between.

This clonotype was observed a handful of times. The chain combines TRBV4-1 with TRBJ2-1, with a tentative D call TRBD2 (6 bases). The V gene lost 4 bases and the J gene lost 4 bases, with 20 bases spanning the gap. The CDR3 has 17 residues. Germline V gives CDR1 MGHRA, CDR2 YSYEKL. CDR3 protein: CASSPGLLSILYNEQFF. CDR3 nucleotide sequence: TGCGCCAGCAGCCCGGGACTTCTCTCAATCCTATACAATGAGCAGTTCTTC.

The chain uses TRBV20-1 and TRBJ1-5, with D perhaps matching TRBD1 (5 bases). Per germline, CDR1 DFQATT and CDR2 SNEGSKA (reference sequence). This CDR3 contains 13 residues. The germline V and J ends were trimmed by 6 bases and 4 bases, with 13 bases remaining between them. The DNA for the CDR3 is TGCAGTGCCAGGGTTGCGACGAATCAGCCCCAGCATTTT. This gives the protein CSARVATNQPQHF.

This clonotype was seen a few times. The V call is TRBV4-1, the J call TRBJ1-3, with D possibly being TRBD1 (6 bases). Trimming removed 4 bases at V and 1 base at J, with 14 bases between. The CDR3 totals 16 residues. Germline V gene sequence: CDR1 MGHRA, CDR2 YSYEKL. The CDR3 region is CASSLTGFGSGNTIYF. DNA of the CDR3: TGCGCCAGCAGCCTGACAGGCTTTGGGTCTGGAAACACCATATATTTT.

The rearrangement uses TRBV14 and TRBJ1-6; D is uncertain. The V gene lost 2 bases and the J gene lost 4 bases, with 12 bases spanning the gap. The CDR3 has 16 residues. Germline V gene lookup returns CDR1 SGHDN and CDR2 FVKESK. The CDR3 bases are TGTGCCAGCAGCCAACTGCAGGATGGGTATAATTCACCCCTCCACTTT. Translated, it gives CASSQLQDGYNSPLHF.

This clonotype was recorded at least ten times. This chain connects TRBV29-1 to TRBJ2-5; D gene unclear. The CDR3 extends over 14 amino acids. The V end lost 2 bases, the J end lost 5 bases, and 15 bases lay between the germline ends. Looked up from germline, CDR1 is SQVTM and CDR2 is ANQGSEA. CDR3 region: CSVESPSTWETQYF. The CDR3 bases are TGCAGCGTTGAATCCCCCTCGACATGGGAGACCCAGTACTTC. The entire variable domain, with the rest obtained from reference TRBV29-1 and TRBJ2-5, is as follows: SAVISQKPSRDICQRGTSLTIQCQVDSQVTMMFWYRQQPGQSLTLIATANQGSEATYESGFVIDKFPISRPNLTFSTLTVSNMSPEDSSIYLCSVESPSTWETQYFGPGTRLLVL.

The chain combines TRBV11-1 with TRBJ2-5; a possible D gene is TRBD2 (7 bases). Germline CDR1 reads SGHAT; CDR2 reads FQDESV (reference sequence). The V end lost 0 bases, the J end lost 0 bases, and 20 bases lay between the germline ends. The CDR3 runs to 19 residues. The DNA of the CDR3 is TGTGCCAGCAGCTTAGCTTCTGGGGGCACCCTAGCGGACCAAGAGACCCAGTACTTC. This gives the protein CASSLASGGTLADQETQYF.

This clonotype was seen only a few times. The chain carries TRBV7-6 and TRBJ1-4; perhaps TRBD1 as D (6 bases). This CDR3 comprises 18 residues. Germline-derived CDR1 and CDR2 are SGHVS and FNYEAQ. Trimming left V 5 bases short and J 5 bases short, with 24 bases between. The CDR3 sequence: CASSPDRGVAGVNEKLFF. DNA for the CDR3: TGTGCCAGCAGCCCGGATCGAGGGGTAGCAGGGGTGAATGAAAAACTGTTTTTT.

Ten or more counts support this clonotype. This sequence joins TRBV7-9 and TRBJ2-1, with 8 bases matching TRBD2. J gave up 10 bases and V 4 bases, and 12 bases lay outside the gene matches. CDR3 length equals 15 residues. Per germline, CDR1 SEHNR and CDR2 FQNEAQ (reference sequence). The CDR3: CASSSPSLSGAEQFF. CDR3 DNA sequence: TGTGCCAGCAGCTCCCCCTCTCTTAGCGGGGCAGAGCAGTTCTTC.

This clonotype turned up a few times. V is TRBV10-2 and J is TRBJ2-7, with D perhaps TRBD2 (5 bases). Trimming removed 6 bases at V and 2 bases at J, with 8 bases between. Germline assignment: CDR1 WSHSY and CDR2 SAAADI. The CDR3 has 12 residues. This CDR3 is CASSSGTYEQYV. CDR3 nucleotide sequence: TGCGCCAGCAGCTCCGGGACCTACGAGCAGTACGTC.

This clonotype occurred a few times. The gene calls are TRBV20-1 and TRBJ2-7, with no clear D. This CDR3 region has 12 residues. Trimming removed 0 bases from V and 4 bases from J, with 7 bases in between. Germline CDR1 and CDR2: DFQATT and SNEGSKA (reference sequence). CDR3 DNA: TGCAGTGCTAGAGAGGGAACATACGAGCAGTACTTC. It specifies CSAREGTYEQYF.

This clonotype was recorded a few times. The V call is TRBV27, the J call TRBJ2-5; 13 bases fit TRBD2. After removal of 6 bases from V and 2 bases from J, the junction contained 6 bases not matched to a gene. Per germline, CDR1 MNHEY and CDR2 SMNVEV (reference sequence). The CDR3 runs 16 residues. CDR3 coding DNA: TGTGCCAGCAGCCCGAGGACTAGCGGGGGACAAGAGACCCAGTACTTC. Protein product: CASSPRTSGGQETQYF.

The CDR3 loop is CASSLVVGEETQYF. The DNA of the CDR3 is TGTGCCAGCAGCTTAGTAGTAGGGGAAGAGACCCAGTACTTC. This rearrangement joins TRBV7-9 to TRBJ2-5; possible D gene TRBD1, 5 bases. The CDR3 is made up of 14 amino acids. Germline V CDR1 and CDR2: SEHNR, FQNEAQ (reference sequence). Trimming took off 1 base at V and 3 bases at J, with 9 bases between the two ends.

This clonotype has a count of ten or more. This sequence joins TRBV11-2 and TRBJ2-5, with 13 bases lining up with TRBD2. Trimming cost V 3 bases and J 5 bases; bases outside gene matches: 6. Per germline, CDR1 SGHAT and CDR2 FQNNGV. The CDR3 runs 16 residues. DNA for the CDR3: TGTGCCAGCAGCTTTGGGACTAGCGGGATCGGTGAGACCCAGTACTTC. Encoded protein: CASSFGTSGIGETQYF.

This clonotype occurred many times. This chain uses TRBV29-1 with TRBJ2-5; TRBD2 is a possible D gene (5 bases). V dropped 1 base and J dropped 1 base, with 7 bases sitting between them. The germline gives CDR1 SQVTM, CDR2 ANQGSEA. The CDR3 has 13 amino acids. CDR3 residues: CSVEGGFQETQYF. The CDR3 DNA is TGCAGCGTTGAAGGAGGGTTCCAAGAGACCCAGTACTTC.

This clonotype was counted only a few times. The chain has TRBV5-1 and TRBJ2-3; tentatively, D is TRBD1 (6 bases). This CDR3 contains 14 residues. The V gene lost 0 bases and the J gene lost 5 bases, with 10 bases spanning the gap. Germline assignment: CDR1 SGHRS and CDR2 YFSETQ. The CDR3 DNA reads TGCGCCAGCAGCTTGGTGACAGGAAAAGATACGCAGTATTTT. This sequence encodes CASSLVTGKDTQYF.

The chain recombines TRBV5-1 with TRBJ2-3; tentative D call: TRBD2 (5 bases). The CDR3 totals 16 residues. CDR1 is SGHRS and CDR2 is YFSETQ in the germline V gene. Trimming removed 0 bases at V and 6 bases at J, with 17 bases between. As DNA, the CDR3 is TGCGCCAGCAGCTTGGTGTATGGTAGCGCCCCGGATACGCAGTATTTT. Protein sequence: CASSLVYGSAPDTQYF.